Listed here are 9 T cell receptor beta chains from one sample, sequenced in a study of persistence of HIV-infected CD4 T cells. An overlapping HIV-1 Gag peptide pool stimulated these cells at about 0.94 ug/peptide/mL. Responding CD4+ T cells were sorted by upregulation of both CD40 ligand and CD69. Their antigens are not known. The immunoSEQ assay was version 4, run in survey mode. The assay was immunoSEQ multiplex PCR, and TCRdb's table has in-frame clones only and misses some. The table lists tens of thousands of clones, over 65% of them singletons. The sample was CD4+ T cells sorted from PBMCs after roughly 19-hour stimulation, taken from a patient who received antiretroviral therapy. Source of these receptors: an adult man with HIV who was CMV-seropositive.

The V call is TRBV5-5, the J call TRBJ2-3; 9 positions match TRBD2. This CDR3 region has 16 residues. Germline CDR1 and CDR2: SGHKS and YYEKEE (reference sequence). The junction had 6 bases not matched to a gene; V was cut back by 2 bases and J by 2 bases. The CDR3 DNA sequence: TGTGCCAGCAGCTTTGGTGCGGGGGGGAACACAGATACGCAGTATTTT. It codes for CASSFGAGGNTDTQYF. The whole variable domain, filled in from reference TRBV5-5 and TRBJ2-3, reads DAGVTQSPTHLIKTRGQQVTLRCSPISGHKSVSWYQQVLGQGPQFIFQYYEKEERGRGNFPDRFSARQFPNYSSELNVNALLLGDSALYLCASSFGAGGNTDTQYFGPGTRLTVL.

This clone has only one observation. The chain has TRBV9 and TRBJ1-4; D remains ambiguous. The germline CDR1 and CDR2 sequences are SGDLS and YYNGEE. V lost 3 bases to trimming and J lost 3 bases, with 21 bases between them. This CDR3 spans 18 amino acids. The CDR3 loop reads CASSATEIRPAANEKLFF. As DNA, the CDR3 is TGTGCCAGCAGCGCAACAGAGATTCGCCCCGCAGCTAATGAAAAACTGTTTTTT.

The CDR3 region has the DNA TGTGCCAGTGTATACAGCTTGAGTCGGGGCACTGAAGCTTTCTTT. It specifies CASVYSLSRGTEAFF. This rearrangement joins TRBV19 to TRBJ1-1; D remains ambiguous. Trimming stripped 8 bases from V and 4 bases from J, with 20 bases between. This CDR3 region has 15 residues. Germline CDR1 LNHDA, CDR2 SQIVND (reference sequence).

This rearrangement joins TRBV28 to TRBJ1-6; 10 bases align to TRBD1. Germline trimming cut 11 bases from V and 8 bases from J; bases unmatched to any gene: 9. The germline V gene has CDR1 MDHEN and CDR2 SYDVKM. The CDR3 has 14 amino acids. The CDR3 spells CALGQGSFDSPLHF. CDR3 coding DNA: TGTGCCTTGGGACAGGGGAGTTTTGATTCACCCCTCCACTTT.

This clone was recorded a few times. CDR3 bases: TGCGCCAGCAGCCAAGAGGAGGCAGGGACAGAAGGCTACACCTTC. It codes for CASSQEEAGTEGYTF. The chain employs TRBV4-1 and TRBJ1-2; 7 bases map to TRBD1. With V trimmed by 0 bases and J by 8 bases, 9 bases remained unmatched. The CDR3 has 15 amino acids. The germline gives CDR1 MGHRA, CDR2 YSYEKL.

The chain combines TRBV6-1 with TRBJ1-1; 8 nucleotides align to TRBD1. The CDR3 has 15 residues. CDR1 is MNHNS and CDR2 is SASEGT in the germline V gene. V gave up 6 bases and J gave up 7 bases; unmatched junction bases: 13. The CDR3 protein is CASRPRGQAVGEAFF. The CDR3 region has the DNA TGTGCCAGCAGACCCCGGGGACAGGCGGTAGGTGAAGCTTTCTTT.

The J gene is TRBJ1-2, the V gene TRBV3-1 (or the pseudogene TRBV3-2); a weak D match, TRBD1 (6 bases). The ends were cut back, 3 bases at V and 0 bases at J, with 26 bases in the middle. Germline assignment: CDR1 LGHDT and CDR2 YNNKEL (reference sequence). This CDR3 contains 20 residues. For the CDR3, the DNA is TGTGCCAGCAGCCACTCTACCCCTTTCCAGGGGTCCGTAGCTAACTATGGCTACACCTTC. It is translated as CASSHSTPFQGSVANYGYTF.

The chain employs TRBV28 and TRBJ2-5; possible D gene TRBD2, 7 bases. In germline, CDR1 is MDHEN, CDR2 SYDVKM. The CDR3 consists of 16 residues. Trimming removed 6 bases at V and 7 bases at J, with 24 bases between. This chain's CDR3 is CASRPPLGGGRGTQYF. In DNA form, the CDR3 reads TGTGCCAGCAGACCCCCTTTAGGGGGGGGGCGCGGGACCCAGTACTTC.

The chain uses TRBV6-5 and TRBJ1-6, with D possibly TRBD1 on 5 matching bases. This CDR3 region has 13 residues. Trimming removed 8 bases at V and 10 bases at J, with 15 bases between. CDR1 and CDR2 from the germline V gene are MNHEY and SVGAGI. The CDR3 sequence is CASVGELGSPLHF. The DNA of the CDR3 is TGTGCCAGCGTGGGGGAACTGGGATCACCCCTCCACTTT.